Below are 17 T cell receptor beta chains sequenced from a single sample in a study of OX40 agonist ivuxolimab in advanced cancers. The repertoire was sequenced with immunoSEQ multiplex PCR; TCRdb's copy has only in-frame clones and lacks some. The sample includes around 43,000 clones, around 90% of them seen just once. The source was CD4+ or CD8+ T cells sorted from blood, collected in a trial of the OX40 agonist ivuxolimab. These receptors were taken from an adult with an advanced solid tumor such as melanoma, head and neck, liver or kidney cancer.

The CDR3 spells CASSFIHGPTLATNEKLFF. DNA for the CDR3: TGCGCCAGCAGCTTCATTCACGGGCCGACCCTTGCAACTAATGAAAAACTGTTTTTT. This sequence joins TRBV4-1 and TRBJ1-4; D remains unclear. The germline V gene encodes CDR1 MGHRA and CDR2 YSYEKL. Deletions cut 5 bases from V and 0 bases from J, with 22 bases between. The CDR3 spans 19 residues.

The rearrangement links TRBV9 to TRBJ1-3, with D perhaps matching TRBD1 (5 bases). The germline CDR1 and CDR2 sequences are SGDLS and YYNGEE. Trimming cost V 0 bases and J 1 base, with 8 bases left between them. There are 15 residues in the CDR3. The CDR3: CASSVDGGSGNTIYF. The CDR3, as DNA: TGTGCCAGCAGCGTAGATGGGGGTTCTGGAAACACCATATATTTT.

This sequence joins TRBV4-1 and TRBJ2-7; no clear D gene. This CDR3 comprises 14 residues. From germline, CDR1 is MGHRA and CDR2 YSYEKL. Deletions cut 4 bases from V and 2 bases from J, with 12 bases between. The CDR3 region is CASSRPDGTYEQYF. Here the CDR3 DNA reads TGCGCCAGCAGCCGGCCGGACGGTACCTACGAGCAGTACTTC.

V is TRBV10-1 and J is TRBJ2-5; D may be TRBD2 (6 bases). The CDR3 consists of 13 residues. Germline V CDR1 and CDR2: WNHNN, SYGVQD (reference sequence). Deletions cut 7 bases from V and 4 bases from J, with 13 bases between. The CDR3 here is CASIGGTAETQYF. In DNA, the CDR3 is TGCGCCAGCATCGGGGGTACCGCAGAGACCCAGTACTTC.

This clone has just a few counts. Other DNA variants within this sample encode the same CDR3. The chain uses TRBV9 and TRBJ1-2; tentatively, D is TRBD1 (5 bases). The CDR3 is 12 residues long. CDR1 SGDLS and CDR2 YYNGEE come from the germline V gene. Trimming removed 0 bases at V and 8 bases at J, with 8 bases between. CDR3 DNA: TGTGCCAGCAGCGTAGGGGGGAGAGGCTACACCTTC. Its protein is CASSVGGRGYTF.

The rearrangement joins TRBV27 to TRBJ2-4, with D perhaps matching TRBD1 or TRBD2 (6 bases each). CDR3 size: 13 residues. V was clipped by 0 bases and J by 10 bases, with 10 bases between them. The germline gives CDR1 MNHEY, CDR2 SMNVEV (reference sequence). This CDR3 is CASSLSGGLIQYF. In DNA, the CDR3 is TGTGCCAGCAGTTTATCAGGGGGACTGATTCAGTACTTC.

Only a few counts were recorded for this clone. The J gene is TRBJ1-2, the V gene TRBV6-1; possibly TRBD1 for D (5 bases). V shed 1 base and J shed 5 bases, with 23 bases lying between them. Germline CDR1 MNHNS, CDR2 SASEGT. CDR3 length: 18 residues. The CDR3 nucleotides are TGTGCCAGCAGTGAAGGGGGAGGGGTTCGGAAGTCCCGATATGGCTACACCTTC. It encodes CASSEGGGVRKSRYGYTF.

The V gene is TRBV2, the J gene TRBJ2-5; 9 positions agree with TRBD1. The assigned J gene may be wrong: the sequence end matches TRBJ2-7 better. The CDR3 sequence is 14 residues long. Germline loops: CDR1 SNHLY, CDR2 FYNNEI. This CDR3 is CASSEGQGEYEQYF. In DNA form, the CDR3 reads TGTGCCAGCAGTGAAGGACAGGGGGAGTACGAGCAGTACTTC.

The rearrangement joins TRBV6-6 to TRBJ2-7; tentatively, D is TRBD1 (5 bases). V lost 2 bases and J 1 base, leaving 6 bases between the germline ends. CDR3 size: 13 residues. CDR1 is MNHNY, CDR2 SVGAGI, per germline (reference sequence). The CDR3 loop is CASSYPGSYEQYF. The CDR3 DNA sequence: TGTGCCAGCAGTTACCCAGGGTCCTACGAGCAGTACTTC.

In nucleotides, the CDR3 is TGTGCCAGCAGTTCCACCACGGGGGCCAAAAACATTCAGTACTTC. It specifies CASSSTTGAKNIQYF. This rearrangement joins TRBV6-5 to TRBJ2-4; D may be TRBD2 (5 bases). Germline V gene sequence: CDR1 MNHEY, CDR2 SVGAGI. The V end was cut by 4 bases, the J end by 1 base, with 11 bases between. The CDR3 loop spans 15 amino acids.

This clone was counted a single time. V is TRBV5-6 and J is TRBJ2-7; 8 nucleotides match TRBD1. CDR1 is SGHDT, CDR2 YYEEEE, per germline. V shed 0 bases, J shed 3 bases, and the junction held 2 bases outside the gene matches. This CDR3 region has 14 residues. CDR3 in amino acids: CASSLGTGFYEQYF. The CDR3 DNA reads TGTGCCAGCAGCTTGGGGACAGGGTTCTACGAGCAGTACTTC.

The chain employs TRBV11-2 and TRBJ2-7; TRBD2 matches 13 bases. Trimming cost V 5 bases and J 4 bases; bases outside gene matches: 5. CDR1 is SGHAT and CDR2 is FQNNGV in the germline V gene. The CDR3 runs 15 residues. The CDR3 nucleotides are TGTGCCAGCAGCCCAACTAGCGGGGGGGCTTACGAGCAGTACTTC. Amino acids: CASSPTSGGAYEQYF.

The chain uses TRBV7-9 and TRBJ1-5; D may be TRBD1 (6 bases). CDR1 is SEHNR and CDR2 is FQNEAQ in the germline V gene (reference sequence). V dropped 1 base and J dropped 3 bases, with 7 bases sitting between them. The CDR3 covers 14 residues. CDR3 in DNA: TGTGCCAGCAGCTTAGGGGGGGCCAATCAGCCCCAGCATTTT. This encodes CASSLGGANQPQHF.

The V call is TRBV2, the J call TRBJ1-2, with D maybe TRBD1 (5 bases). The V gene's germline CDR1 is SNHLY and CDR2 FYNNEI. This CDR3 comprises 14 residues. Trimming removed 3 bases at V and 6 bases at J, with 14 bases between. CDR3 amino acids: CASSDGGVRDGYTF. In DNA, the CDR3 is TGTGCCAGCAGTGATGGGGGGGTTAGGGATGGCTACACCTTC.

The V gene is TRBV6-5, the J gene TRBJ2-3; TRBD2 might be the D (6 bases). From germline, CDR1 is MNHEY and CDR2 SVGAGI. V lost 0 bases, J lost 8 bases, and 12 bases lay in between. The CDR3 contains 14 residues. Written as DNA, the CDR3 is TGTGCCAGCAGTTACTCCGAGACTAGGGGTACGCAGTATTTT. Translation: CASSYSETRGTQYF.

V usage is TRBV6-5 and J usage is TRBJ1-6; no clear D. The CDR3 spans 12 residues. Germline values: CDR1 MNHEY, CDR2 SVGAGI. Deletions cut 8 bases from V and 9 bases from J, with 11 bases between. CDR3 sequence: CASGPTASPLHF. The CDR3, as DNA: TGTGCCAGCGGACCCACAGCTTCACCCCTCCACTTT.

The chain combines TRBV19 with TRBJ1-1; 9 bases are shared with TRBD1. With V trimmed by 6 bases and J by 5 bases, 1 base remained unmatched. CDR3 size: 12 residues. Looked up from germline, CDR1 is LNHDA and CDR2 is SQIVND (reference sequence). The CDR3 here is CASSDRGTEAFF. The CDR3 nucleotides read TGTGCCAGTAGCGACAGGGGGACTGAAGCTTTCTTT.